The 27 T cell receptor beta chains in this list originate from one sample, sequenced in a study of T cell repertoires in cytomegalovirus infection (dated by TCRdb to between 2018 and 2021). Sequencing relied on an Illumina HiSeq 1500. The public reads were run again by TCRdb, first through fastp at Q25 and then through MiXCR, and only productive beta chains were kept. Under each unique CDR3 protein, matching rows form one entry showing the most common genes and DNA. The sample data list 110,000 or so distinct CDR3 sequences, and 30% to 35% of these were observed just once. 41% of the sample goes to the ten largest clones. Their target antigens are unknown. What this sample's treatment or condition label stands for: in vitro stimulation with specific CMV peptide epitopes to enrich CMV-specific T cells. The sequencing used CD8+ T cells from cultured PBMCs, collected from culture after CMV antigen stimulation. The source is a human donor in good health (CMV status not recorded). Some clones in this sample may be carry-over from other donors' samples.

This clonotype was detected a few times. The genes are TRBV5-1 and TRBJ2-7, with TRBD2 as a possible D gene (7 bases). Germline V gene sequence: CDR1 SGHRS, CDR2 YFSETQ. The CDR3 is 14 residues long. V lost 4 bases and J lost 5, with 16 bases in between. CDR3 nucleotides: TGCGCCAGCAGCCGCGGCGGGGGCCTGGACGAGCAGTACTTC. This encodes CASSRGGGLDEQYF.

This clonotype was detected ten times or more. The V call is TRBV6-5, the J call TRBJ1-4, with D unclear. Trimming took 8 bases from V and 7 from J, leaving 8 bases between them. Germline V gene sequence: CDR1 MNHEY, CDR2 SVGAGI. The CDR3 sequence is 11 residues long. The CDR3 region is CASGTGEKLFF. In DNA form, the CDR3 reads TGTGCCAGCGGAACGGGTGAAAAACTGTTTTTT.

The chain is built from TRBV12-3 or TRBV12-4 and TRBJ1-1; D not certain. V lost 5 bases and J 2 bases, leaving 6 bases between the germline ends. The CDR3 length is 12 residues. In DNA, the CDR3 is TGTGCCAGCAGTATCTTCAACACTGAAGCTTTCTTT. Amino acid sequence: CASSIFNTEAFF.

This chain connects TRBV20-1 to TRBJ1-1, with TRBD1 identical over 7 bases. The CDR3 covers 15 residues. The V gene end was trimmed by 3 bases and the J gene end by 0 bases; junction bases not matched to a gene: 7. Germline V lookup: CDR1 DFQATT, CDR2 SNEGSKA (reference sequence). The CDR3 region is CSARIRQGMNTEAFF. CDR3 coding DNA: TGCAGTGCTAGGATAAGACAGGGAATGAACACTGAAGCTTTCTTT.

The V call is TRBV11-1, the J call TRBJ2-7, with TRBD2 identical over 8 bases. CDR3 length: 15 amino acids. The J segment lost 4 bases and the V segment lost 5 bases, leaving 10 bases of the junction unmatched. Germline V gene lookup returns CDR1 SGHAT and CDR2 FQDESV (reference sequence). CDR3 coding DNA: TGTGCCAGCAGCGCCGGACGGGGGGGTCGGTACGAGCAGTACTTC. This gives the protein CASSAGRGGRYEQYF.

The gene calls are TRBV5-1 and TRBJ2-7, with TRBD1 matching over 8 bases. The germline V gene has CDR1 SGHRS and CDR2 YFSETQ. There are 15 residues in the CDR3. J lost 5 bases, V lost 0 bases, and 7 bases had no gene match. Written as DNA, the CDR3 is TGCGCCAGCAGCTTGGTATCAGGGGGCATCGACGAGCAGTACTTC. This translates into CASSLVSGGIDEQYF.

In its sample, this clonotype was seen a few times. The chain carries TRBV29-1 and TRBJ1-2, with a weak D call TRBD1 (5 bases). The V gene lost 1 base and the J gene lost 3 bases, with 6 bases spanning the gap. The CDR3 totals 12 residues. CDR1 SQVTM and CDR2 ANQGSEA come from the germline V gene. CDR3 sequence: CSVEVGDYGYTF. The CDR3 nucleotides are TGCAGCGTTGAAGTAGGGGACTATGGCTACACCTTC. The full variable domain, its missing parts supplied by reference TRBV29-1 and TRBJ1-2, is SAVISQKPSRDICQRGTSLTIQCQVDSQVTMMFWYRQQPGQSLTLIATANQGSEATYESGFVIDKFPISRPNLTFSTLTVSNMSPEDSSIYLCSVEVGDYGYTFGSGTRLTVV.

Only a few counts were recorded for this clonotype. The chain recombines TRBV2 with TRBJ2-3; 16 bases agree with TRBD2. The CDR3 is made up of 17 amino acids. With 5 bases clipped from V and 3 bases from J, the junction kept 5 bases outside the gene matches. Germline V CDR1 and CDR2: SNHLY, FYNNEI. CDR3 loop: CASSYGTSGGATDTQYF. The CDR3 coding sequence is TGTGCCAGCAGTTACGGGACTAGCGGGGGGGCAACAGATACGCAGTATTTT.

Only a few counts were recorded for this clonotype. V usage is TRBV5-6 and J usage is TRBJ2-5; 8 bases map to TRBD2. The trim removed 5 bases at V and 2 bases at J, leaving 14 bases unmatched. Germline V CDR1 and CDR2: SGHDT, YYEEEE. This CDR3 has 17 amino acids. The CDR3 protein is CASRGWTSYPLQETQYF. CDR3 DNA sequence: TGTGCCAGCAGGGGCTGGACTAGCTATCCATTACAAGAGACCCAGTACTTC.

The chain has TRBV5-1 and TRBJ2-5; D possibly corresponds to TRBD2 (6 bases). V lost 4 bases, J lost 7 bases, and 23 bases lay in between. The CDR3 covers 16 residues. Germline V gene lookup returns CDR1 SGHRS and CDR2 YFSETQ. The DNA of the CDR3 is TGCGCCAGCAGCGACCTTTCGGGACTGGAAGGGCTGACCCAGTACTTC. Translated, it gives CASSDLSGLEGLTQYF.

The chain recombines TRBV29-1 with TRBJ1-2; weak D call: TRBD1 (6 bases). V lost 6 bases and J lost 5, with 10 bases in between. This CDR3 is 11 amino acids long. Germline V gives CDR1 SQVTM, CDR2 ANQGSEA. This chain's CDR3 is CSVRDMYGYTF. The CDR3 nucleotides read TGCAGCGTCCGGGACATGTATGGCTACACCTTC.

CDR3 sequence (DNA): TGTGCCTCTAAATCAGGGACCGGGGAGCTGTTTTTT. Its protein product is CASKSGTGELFF. This chain joins TRBV19 and TRBJ2-2; a possible D gene is TRBD1 (5 bases). V was shortened by 11 bases and J by 5 bases, with 12 bases between the two germline ends. Germline-derived CDR1 and CDR2 are LNHDA and SQIVND (reference sequence). This CDR3 spans 12 amino acids.

This clonotype was observed at least ten times. The rearrangement joins TRBV28 to TRBJ1-6; D gene unclear. The CDR3 extends over 14 amino acids. V was shortened by 5 bases and J by 9 bases, with 14 bases between the two germline ends. Germline values: CDR1 MDHEN, CDR2 SYDVKM. This chain's CDR3 is CASSTAKDGSPLHF. In DNA form, the CDR3 reads TGTGCCAGCAGTACAGCGAAAGATGGTTCACCCCTCCACTTT.

This clonotype was seen more than once but under ten times. The chain employs TRBV7-3 and TRBJ2-1; 9 bases fit TRBD2. This CDR3 contains 16 residues. J lost 6 bases, V lost 3 bases, and 9 bases had no gene match. The germline gives CDR1 SGHTA, CDR2 FQGTGA. The CDR3 region has the DNA TGTGCCAGCAGCTTCAGTGGCAGCGGGGGGTCCAATGAGCAGTTCTTC. Encoded protein: CASSFSGSGGSNEQFF. Drawing the rest from reference TRBV7-3 and TRBJ2-1, the complete variable domain is GAGVSQTPSNKVTEKGKYVELRCDPISGHTALYWYRQSLGQGPEFLIYFQGTGAADDSGLPNDRFFAVRPEGSVSTLKIQRTERGDSAVYLCASSFSGSGGSNEQFFGPGTRLTVL.

V and J are TRBV7-3 and TRBJ2-5; no clear D gene. Germline values: CDR1 SGHTA, CDR2 FQGTGA. The V gene lost 5 bases and the J gene lost 5 bases, with 15 bases spanning the gap. The CDR3 loop spans 14 amino acids. The chain's CDR3 is CASSGARDRETQYF. Written as DNA, the CDR3 is TGTGCCAGCAGCGGCGCGAGAGATAGGGAGACCCAGTACTTC.

The J gene is TRBJ1-1, the V gene TRBV6-2 or TRBV6-3; 7 bases line up with TRBD1. The CDR3 sequence is 16 residues long. The germline V gene has CDR1 MNHEY and CDR2 SVGEGT. V dropped 2 bases and J dropped 2; count of bases not matched to a gene: 8. The CDR3 here is CASSYGEGALNTEAFF. The CDR3 region has the DNA TGTGCCAGCAGTTACGGGGAGGGGGCGCTTAACACTGAAGCTTTCTTT.

This clonotype was observed a handful of times. V gene TRBV5-1 combines with J gene TRBJ1-1; D not resolved. The V gene lost 3 bases and the J gene lost 2 bases, with 8 bases spanning the gap. Germline CDR1 and CDR2: SGHRS and YFSETQ. This CDR3 has 13 amino acids. CDR3 sequence (DNA): TGCGCCAGCAGCTCCGACGGAAACACTGAAGCTTTCTTT. Amino acid sequence: CASSSDGNTEAFF. The full variable domain, its missing parts supplied by reference TRBV5-1 and TRBJ1-1, is KAGVTQTPRYLIKTRGQQVTLSCSPISGHRSVSWYQQTPGQGLQFLFEYFSETQRNKGNFPGRFSGRQFSNSRSEMNVSTLELGDSALYLCASSSDGNTEAFFGQGTRLTVV.

The J gene is TRBJ1-6, the V gene TRBV4-3; 8 bases fit TRBD1. Per the germline V gene, CDR1 is LGHNA and CDR2 is YSLEER. Trimming cost V 1 base and J 7 bases; bases outside gene matches: 3. The CDR3 loop spans 15 amino acids. The CDR3 sequence: CASSQGTGNNSPLHF. The DNA for the CDR3 is TGCGCCAGCAGCCAAGGGACAGGGAACAATTCACCCCTCCACTTT.

The chain combines TRBV4-3 with TRBJ2-6; D gene ambiguous. V was cut by 0 bases and J by 0 bases, with 6 bases left in between. CDR3 length: 16 residues. CDR1 and CDR2 (germline): LGHNA, YSLEER. The CDR3 here is CASSQETGSGANVLTF. In nucleotides, the CDR3 is TGCGCCAGCAGCCAAGAAACTGGCTCTGGGGCCAACGTCCTGACTTTC.

The chain links TRBV7-6 to TRBJ1-1; D is perhaps TRBD1 (5 bases). In germline, CDR1 is SGHVS, CDR2 FNYEAQ. This CDR3 comprises 15 residues. Trimming stripped 5 bases from V and 0 bases from J, with 13 bases between. The CDR3 protein is CASSPDSRLNTEAFF. CDR3 in DNA: TGTGCCAGCAGCCCCGACAGCAGGCTGAACACTGAAGCTTTCTTT.

This clonotype was detected a few times. This rearrangement joins TRBV6-6 to TRBJ1-1; 9 bases are a match to TRBD1. The length of the CDR3 is 16 residues. Germline CDR1 is MNHNY and CDR2 is SVGAGI (reference sequence). Trimming at V came to 2 bases and at J to 0 bases, leaving 4 bases not matched to a gene. The CDR3 here is CASSYPRTGVNTEAFF. CDR3 DNA: TGTGCCAGCAGTTACCCCAGGACAGGGGTGAACACTGAAGCTTTCTTT.

Points on this clonotype: Being one base from a much bigger clone, this may be a read error. The gene calls are TRBV12-3 or TRBV12-4 and TRBJ2-3, with D possibly TRBD1 on 7 matching bases. CDR3 length: 15 amino acids. The CDR3 reads CTSRQGGAMGDTQYF. The CDR3 coding sequence is TGTACCAGCCGTCAGGGGGGAGCGATGGGAGATACGCAGTATTTT.

The chain couples TRBV25-1 to TRBJ2-1; unclear D gene. The germline V gene has CDR1 MGHDK and CDR2 SYGVNS. CDR3 size: 15 residues. With 2 bases removed from V and 2 bases from J, the gap between germline ends came to 10 bases. The CDR3 spells CASSEGDPTYNEQFF. The CDR3, as DNA: TGTGCCAGCAGTGAAGGCGATCCAACCTACAATGAGCAGTTCTTC.

At least ten counts were recorded for this clonotype. The DNA for the CDR3 is TGTGCCATCAGTGAGTCGACAGGGCTACGGGTTTCACCCCTCCACTTT. The encoded protein is CAISESTGLRVSPLHF. The chain uses TRBV10-3 and TRBJ1-6; 7 bases align to TRBD1. Trimming at V came to 0 bases and at J to 9 bases, leaving 8 bases not matched to a gene. In germline, CDR1 is ENHRY, CDR2 SYGVKD. The CDR3 extends over 16 amino acids.

In the case of this clonotype: A much more abundant neighbour one base away suggests this may be a read error. Lacking the conserved final phenylalanine or tryptophan, this CDR3 likely reflects a read error. The V call is TRBV7-8, the J call TRBJ2-7, with TRBD2 as a possible D gene (6 bases). This CDR3 spans 15 amino acids. The germline V gene has CDR1 SGHVS and CDR2 FQNEAQ. V lost 8 bases and J 0 bases, leaving 17 bases between the germline ends. This CDR3 is CASGAPGRNSYEQYY. CDR3 bases: TGTGCCAGCGGGGCACCAGGGAGGAACTCCTACGAGCAGTACTAC.

The chain is built from TRBV20-1 and TRBJ2-7, with 9 nucleotides matching TRBD1. V lost 7 bases to trimming and J lost 1 base; unmatched junction nucleotides: 5. This CDR3 contains 13 residues. CDR1 and CDR2 from the germline V gene are DFQATT and SNEGSKA (reference sequence). The CDR3 coding sequence is TGCAGTGTCGGGGGACAGGGATCCTACGAGCAGTACTTC. Protein sequence: CSVGGQGSYEQYF.

This chain links TRBV9 with TRBJ2-3, with 7 positions matching TRBD2. This CDR3 region has 15 residues. Unmatched junction bases numbered 5, after V lost 1 base and J lost 3 bases. CDR1 and CDR2 (germline): SGDLS, YYNGEE. This CDR3 reads CASSVMGGRTDTQYF. CDR3 coding DNA: TGTGCCAGCAGCGTAATGGGGGGGAGAACAGATACGCAGTATTTT.